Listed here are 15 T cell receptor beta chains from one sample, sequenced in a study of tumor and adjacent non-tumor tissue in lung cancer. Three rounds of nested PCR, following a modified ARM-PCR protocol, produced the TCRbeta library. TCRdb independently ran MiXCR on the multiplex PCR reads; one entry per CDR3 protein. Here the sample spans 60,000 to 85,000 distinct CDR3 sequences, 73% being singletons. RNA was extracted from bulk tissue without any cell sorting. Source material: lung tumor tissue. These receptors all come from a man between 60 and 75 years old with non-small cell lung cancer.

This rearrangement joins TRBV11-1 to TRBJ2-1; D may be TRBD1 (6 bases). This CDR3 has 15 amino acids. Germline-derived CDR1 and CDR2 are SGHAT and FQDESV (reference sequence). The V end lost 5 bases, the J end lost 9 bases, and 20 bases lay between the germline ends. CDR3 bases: TGTGCCAGCAGCCCCGCAATGGTGTTGGACAGTGAGCAGTTCTTC. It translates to CASSPAMVLDSEQFF.

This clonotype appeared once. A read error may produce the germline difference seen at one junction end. CDR3 amino acids: CSVITTSGRRNEQSF. The CDR3 DNA follows: TGCAGTGTTATAACGACTAGCGGACGAAGGAATGAGCAGTCCTTC. The chain recombines TRBV20-1 with TRBJ2-1, with TRBD2 identical over 9 bases. Germline lookup yields CDR1 DFQATT and CDR2 SNEGSKA (reference sequence). The CDR3 is made up of 15 amino acids.

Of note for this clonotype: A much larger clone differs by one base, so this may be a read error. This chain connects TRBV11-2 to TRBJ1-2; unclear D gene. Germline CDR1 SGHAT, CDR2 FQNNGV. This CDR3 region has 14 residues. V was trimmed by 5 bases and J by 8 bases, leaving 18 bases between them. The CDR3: CASSPAWGREGYTF. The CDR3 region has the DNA TGTGCCAGCAGCCCCGCGTGGGGTAGAGAGGGCTACACCTTC.

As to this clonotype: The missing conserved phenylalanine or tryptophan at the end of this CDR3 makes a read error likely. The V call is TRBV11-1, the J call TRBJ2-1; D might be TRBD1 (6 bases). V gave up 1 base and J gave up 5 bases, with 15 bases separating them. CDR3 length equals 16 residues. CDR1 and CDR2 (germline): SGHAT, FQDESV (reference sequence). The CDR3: CASSLVRGIGDNEQFL. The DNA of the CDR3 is TGTGCCAGCAGCTTAGTGAGGGGGATCGGGGACAATGAGCAGTTCCTC.

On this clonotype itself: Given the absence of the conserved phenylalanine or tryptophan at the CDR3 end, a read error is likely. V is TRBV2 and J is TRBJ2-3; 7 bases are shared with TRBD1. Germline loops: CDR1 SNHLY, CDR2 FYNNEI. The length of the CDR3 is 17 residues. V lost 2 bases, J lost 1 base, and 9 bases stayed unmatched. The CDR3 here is CASSETRAGGGTDTQYI. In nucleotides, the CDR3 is TGTGCCAGCAGTGAAACCCGTGCAGGGGGAGGCACAGATACGCAGTATATT.

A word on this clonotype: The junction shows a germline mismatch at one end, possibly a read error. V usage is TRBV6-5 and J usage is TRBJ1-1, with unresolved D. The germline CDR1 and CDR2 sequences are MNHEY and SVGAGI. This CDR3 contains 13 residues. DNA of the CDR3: TGTGCCACCAGTTACTCTCGGGATACTGAACCTTTCTTT. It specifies CATSYSRDTEPFF.

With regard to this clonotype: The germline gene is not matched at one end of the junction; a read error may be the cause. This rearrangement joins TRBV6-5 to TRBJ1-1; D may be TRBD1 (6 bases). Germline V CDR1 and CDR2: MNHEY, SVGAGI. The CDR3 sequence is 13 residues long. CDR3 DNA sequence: TGTGCCAGCAGTAAGCCCGGGGACACTGAAGCTTTGTTT. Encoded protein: CASSKPGDTEALF.

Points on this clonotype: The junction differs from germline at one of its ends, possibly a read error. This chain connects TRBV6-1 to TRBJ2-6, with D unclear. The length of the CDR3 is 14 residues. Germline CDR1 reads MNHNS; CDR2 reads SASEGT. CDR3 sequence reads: CASRPQAVANALTF. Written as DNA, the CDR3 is TGTGCCAGCAGACCCCAGGCGGTGGCTAACGCCCTGACTTTC.

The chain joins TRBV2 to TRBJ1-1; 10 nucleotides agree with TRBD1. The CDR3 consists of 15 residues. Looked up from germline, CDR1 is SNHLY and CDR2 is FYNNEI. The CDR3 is CAGGGDRGSNTEAFF. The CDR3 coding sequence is TGTGCTGGGGGGGGGGACAGGGGCTCGAACACTGAAGCTTTCTTT.

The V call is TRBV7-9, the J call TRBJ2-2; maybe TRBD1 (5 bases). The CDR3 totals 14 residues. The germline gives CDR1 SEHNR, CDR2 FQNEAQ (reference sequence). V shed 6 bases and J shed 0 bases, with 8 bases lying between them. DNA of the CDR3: TGTGCCAGCAGGATAGGGGCGAACACCGGGGAGCTGTTTTTT. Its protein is CASRIGANTGELFF.

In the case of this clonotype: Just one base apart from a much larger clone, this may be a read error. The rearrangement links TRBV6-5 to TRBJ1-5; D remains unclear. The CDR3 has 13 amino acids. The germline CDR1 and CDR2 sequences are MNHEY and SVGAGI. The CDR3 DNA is TGTGCCAGCAGTTTCAAGAGGAATCAGCCCCGGCATTTT. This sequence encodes CASSFKRNQPRHF.

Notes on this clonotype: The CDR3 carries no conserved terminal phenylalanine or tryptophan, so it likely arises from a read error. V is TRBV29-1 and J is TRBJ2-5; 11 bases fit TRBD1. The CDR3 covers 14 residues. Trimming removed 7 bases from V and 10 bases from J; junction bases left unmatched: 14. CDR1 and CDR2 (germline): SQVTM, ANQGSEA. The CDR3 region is CSARTGGDPVIQYL. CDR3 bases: TGCAGCGCCCGGACAGGGGGCGACCCAGTGATCCAGTACCTA.

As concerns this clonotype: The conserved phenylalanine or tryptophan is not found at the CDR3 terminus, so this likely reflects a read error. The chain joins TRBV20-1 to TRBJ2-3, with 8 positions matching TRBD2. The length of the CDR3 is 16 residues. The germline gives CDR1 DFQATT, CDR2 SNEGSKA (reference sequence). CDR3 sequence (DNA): TGCAGTGCTGATGTCGCGGGAGGACTCGGCACAGATACACAGTATTTG. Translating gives CSADVAGGLGTDTQYL.

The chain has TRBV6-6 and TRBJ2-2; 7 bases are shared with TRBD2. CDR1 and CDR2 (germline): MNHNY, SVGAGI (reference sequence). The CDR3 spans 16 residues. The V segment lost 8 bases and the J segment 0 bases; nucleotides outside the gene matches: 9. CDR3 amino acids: CASALGLLTNTGELFF. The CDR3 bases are TGTGCCAGCGCCTTGGGACTACTTACGAACACCGGGGAGCTGTTTTTT.

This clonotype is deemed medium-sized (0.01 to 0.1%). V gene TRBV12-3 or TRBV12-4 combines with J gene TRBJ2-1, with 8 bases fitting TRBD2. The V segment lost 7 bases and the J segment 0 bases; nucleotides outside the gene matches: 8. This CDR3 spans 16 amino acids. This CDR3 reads CASTSSGSGSYNEQFF. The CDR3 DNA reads TGTGCCAGCACCTCCAGCGGGAGTGGCTCCTACAATGAGCAGTTCTTC.